This section outlines one T cell receptor (beta chain) sequence together with its context. Its specificity is not known. A much larger clone differs from this one at a single base, so this may be a read error. Healthy individuals of Caucasian origin from Russia, aged roughly 6 to 90, served as donors. A second PCR of roughly 6 to 12 cycles used a sample-barcoded 5' primer and a J-beta primer mix. TCRdb re-derived calls from the 5' RACE reads in MiXCR, one entry per CDR3 protein. The sample lists about 900,000 distinct CDR3 sequences, about 59% occurring once. The sample is drawn from a study of blood T cells in healthy people across ages. Whole-study findings and limits: As age increased, TCR beta diversity per million T cells fell in a roughly linear fashion. Naive and antigen-experienced cells could not be conclusively compared, given unsorted PBMCs. Lack of knowledge of donor CMV status possibly confounded expanded clonotype changes.

This sequence originates from a man aged 30 to 45 in good health. The sample consisted of blood.

DNA for the CDR3: TGCAGCGCAAGGCTACAGGGGACGGGTGAGCAGTACTTC. This translates into CSARLQGTGEQYF. This sequence joins TRBV29-1 and TRBJ2-5; 7 nucleotides agree with TRBD1. The junction had 16 bases not matched to a gene; V was cut back by 7 bases and J by 11 bases. This CDR3 comprises 13 residues. Germline V gives CDR1 SQVTM, CDR2 ANQGSEA.